This TCR beta chain came from a study of T cell changes during pregnancy in multiple sclerosis. Here immunoSEQ multiplex PCR was the method, and the copy in TCRdb shows in-frame clones only, minus some. The table has 26,000 or so clones, approximately 90% seen once. The CDR3 contains 17 residues. Trimming took off 1 base at V and 0 bases at J, with 16 bases between the two ends. Looked up from germline, CDR1 is SNHLY and CDR2 is FYNNEI. This clone has a single count. The material sequenced was CD8+ T cells from peripheral blood mononuclear cells, taken before pregnancy. The sequence was obtained from a female donor with multiple sclerosis, enrolled in a pregnancy study. V gene TRBV2 combines with J gene TRBJ2-7, with D maybe TRBD2 (5 bases). Written as DNA, the CDR3 is TGTGCCAGCAGTGAAGAATACCGGGAAAGGAGCTCCTACGAGCAGTACTTC. This codes for CASSEEYRERSSYEQYF.